These 26 T cell receptor beta chains originate from one sample sequenced in a study of cytomegalovirus exposure and HLA in healthy donors. With 60 Vbeta and 13 Jbeta primers, the PCR was carried out. Sequenced by immunoSEQ multiplex PCR; TCRdb stores in-frame clones only, minus some. The data contain some 200,000 clones, approximately 82% of them singletons. Sequencing was carried out using PBMCs. Receptor source: a woman aged 40 to 55 in good health and CMV-seronegative.

The chain joins TRBV18 to TRBJ1-2, with 8 bases matching TRBD1. The CDR3 totals 16 residues. CDR1 is KGHSH and CDR2 is LQKENI in the germline V gene. The V and J ends lost 6 bases and 5 bases, in that order; junction bases with no gene match: 14. The CDR3 here is CASSPGTGQEIYGYTF. The CDR3 bases are TGTGCCAGCTCGCCCGGGACAGGCCAGGAGATTTATGGCTACACCTTC.

This chain uses TRBV4-3 with TRBJ2-7, with a possible D match to TRBD1 (6 bases). The V and J ends lost 4 bases and 6 bases respectively, with 13 bases between them. From germline, CDR1 is LGHNA and CDR2 YSLEER. There are 13 residues in the CDR3. CDR3 sequence (DNA): TGCGCCAGCAGCCGAGTACAGGGCTCCGAGCAGTACTTC. This codes for CASSRVQGSEQYF.

This chain connects TRBV30 to TRBJ1-6; D is possibly TRBD1 (6 bases). Between the trimmed V and J ends, which lost 2 bases and 8 bases, there was a span of 19 bases. CDR1 GTSNPN and CDR2 SVGIG come from the germline V gene (reference sequence). The CDR3 contains 16 residues. The CDR3 sequence is CAWSPTNRVRDSPLHF. The CDR3 DNA follows: TGTGCCTGGAGTCCCACGAACAGGGTTAGGGATTCACCCCTCCACTTT. Filled out from reference TRBV30 and TRBJ1-6, the complete variable domain reads SQTIHQWPATLVQPVGSPLSLECTVEGTSNPNLYWYRQAAGRGLQLLFYSVGIGQISSEVPQNLSASRPQDRQFILSSKKLLLSDSGFYLCAWSPTNRVRDSPLHFGNGTRLTVT.

This clone was seen a few times. The chain is built from TRBV7-9 and TRBJ2-3; 12 bases are shared with TRBD2. CDR3 length equals 16 residues. Trimming cost V 4 bases and J 4 bases; bases outside gene matches: 6. Germline CDR1 SEHNR, CDR2 FQNEAQ (reference sequence). Written as DNA, the CDR3 is TGTGCCAGCAGCTCATCGACTAGCGGGGGAGCAGATACGCAGTATTTT. This codes for CASSSSTSGGADTQYF.

Here the CDR3 DNA reads TGTGCCAGCTCACCGGAGGGGCCGCCCGATACGCAGTATTTT. Translation gives CASSPEGPPDTQYF. The chain carries TRBV18 and TRBJ2-3, with a possible D match to TRBD2 (6 bases). This CDR3 contains 14 residues. Trimming removed 3 bases at V and 6 bases at J, with 13 bases between. The germline V gene encodes CDR1 KGHSH and CDR2 LQKENI.

The V gene is TRBV2, the J gene TRBJ2-7; 8 bases map to TRBD2. Per germline, CDR1 SNHLY and CDR2 FYNNEI. The CDR3 extends over 14 amino acids. With V trimmed by 11 bases and J by 7 bases, 16 bases remained unmatched. CDR3 sequence (DNA): TGTGCCGGTTCCGGGACTAGTCCCTGGGGGGAGCAGTACTTC. This codes for CAGSGTSPWGEQYF. The full variable domain, rest sourced from reference TRBV2 and TRBJ2-7, is EPEVTQTPSHQVTQMGQEVILRCVPISNHLYFYWYRQILGQKVEFLVSFYNNEISEKSEIFDDQFSVERPDGSNFTLKIRSTKLEDSAMYFCAGSGTSPWGEQYFGPGTRLTVT.

The rearrangement uses TRBV4-3 and TRBJ2-7; a weak D match, TRBD2 (5 bases). The CDR3 consists of 13 residues. V lost 4 bases to trimming and J lost 1 base, with 8 bases between them. CDR1 and CDR2 from the germline V gene are LGHNA and YSLEER. CDR3 sequence: CASSPGLSYEQYF. As DNA, the CDR3 is TGCGCCAGCAGCCCCGGACTGTCCTACGAGCAGTACTTC.

The chain combines TRBV19 with TRBJ1-1; maybe TRBD1 (6 bases). This CDR3 contains 13 residues. V was pared by 1 base and J by 6 bases, with 9 bases between. The V gene's germline CDR1 is LNHDA and CDR2 SQIVND (reference sequence). The CDR3 DNA follows: TGTGCCAGTAGTATAGTTGGGGGCGCTGAAGCTTTCTTT. Encoded protein: CASSIVGGAEAFF.

The chain couples TRBV7-3 to TRBJ2-1; no clear D. V shed 5 bases and J shed 0 bases, with 11 bases lying between them. In germline, CDR1 is SGHTA, CDR2 FQGTGA. CDR3 length: 15 residues. CDR3 nucleotides: TGTGCCAGCAGCCGCGACTCGACCTCCTACAATGAGCAGTTCTTC. This sequence encodes CASSRDSTSYNEQFF.

The sample holds a few counts of this clone. Other DNA variants within this sample encode the same CDR3. This sequence joins TRBV19 and TRBJ1-6; the D is unclear. This CDR3 has 13 amino acids. CDR1 and CDR2 (germline): LNHDA, SQIVND (reference sequence). Trimming took 4 bases from V and 7 from J, leaving 8 bases between them. For the CDR3, the DNA is TGTGCCAGTAGTACCGGACTCAATTCACCCCTCCACTTT. Translated: CASSTGLNSPLHF.

This rearrangement joins TRBV2 to TRBJ1-1; 9 bases fit TRBD1. The CDR3 spans 14 residues. CDR1 SNHLY and CDR2 FYNNEI come from the germline V gene. V shed 6 bases and J 4 bases; nucleotides not matched to a gene: 6. The CDR3 DNA sequence: TGTGCCAGCAGCGTCGACAGGGGGAGCACTGAAGCTTTCTTT. Translated: CASSVDRGSTEAFF. The entire variable domain, with the rest obtained from reference TRBV2 and TRBJ1-1, is as follows: EPEVTQTPSHQVTQMGQEVILRCVPISNHLYFYWYRQILGQKVEFLVSFYNNEISEKSEIFDDQFSVERPDGSNFTLKIRSTKLEDSAMYFCASSVDRGSTEAFFGQGTRLTVV.

V is TRBV6-6 and J is TRBJ2-3; perhaps TRBD1 as D (6 bases). The CDR3 length is 15 residues. Germline V gene lookup returns CDR1 MNHNY and CDR2 SVGAGI (reference sequence). Trimming took 2 bases from V and 2 from J, leaving 11 bases between them. CDR3 in amino acids: CASSYGDTATDTQYF. CDR3 in DNA: TGTGCCAGCAGTTACGGGGACACCGCCACAGATACGCAGTATTTT.

The chain joins TRBV6-1 to TRBJ1-1; D uncertain. Trimming cost V 7 bases and J 8 bases, with 8 bases left between them. CDR3 length: 10 residues. Per the germline V gene, CDR1 is MNHNS and CDR2 is SASEGT. The CDR3 protein is CASNRGEAFF. CDR3 nucleotides: TGTGCCAGCAATAGAGGGGAAGCTTTCTTT.

This sequence joins TRBV10-3 and TRBJ1-1, with 10 bases aligning to TRBD1. The CDR3 length is 19 residues. V trimming: 2 bases; J trimming: 4 bases; junction bases outside the gene matches: 16. Germline lookup yields CDR1 ENHRY and CDR2 SYGVKD. For the CDR3, the DNA is TGTGCCATCAGTGAGACCCCGGGACAGGGGCCCTCGAAATTCACTGAAGCTTTCTTT. This gives the protein CAISETPGQGPSKFTEAFF.

The V call is TRBV28, the J call TRBJ1-5; D is unclear. Germline loops: CDR1 MDHEN, CDR2 SYDVKM. This CDR3 comprises 15 residues. Trimming took 4 bases from V and 5 from J, leaving 15 bases between them. The CDR3 DNA sequence: TGTGCCAGCAGTTCCTCGGGGAGGGCCTATCAGCCCCAGCATTTT. This translates into CASSSSGRAYQPQHF.

The chain carries TRBV5-4 and TRBJ2-1; 8 nucleotides match TRBD1. The CDR3 loop spans 15 amino acids. V trimming: 5 bases; J trimming: 7 bases; junction bases outside the gene matches: 11. Germline V CDR1 and CDR2: SGHNT, YYREEE (reference sequence). CDR3 region: CASSRSGQVGNEQFF. The CDR3, as DNA: TGTGCCAGCAGTCGCTCGGGACAGGTGGGTAATGAGCAGTTCTTC.

Details on this clone: This sample includes further DNA sequences coding for the same CDR3. The J gene is TRBJ2-3, the V gene TRBV7-2; D is unresolved. V was shortened by 0 bases and J by 0 bases, with 4 bases between the two germline ends. Germline V gene sequence: CDR1 SGHTA, CDR2 FQGNSA. CDR3 length: 14 residues. CDR3 sequence: CASSLARSTDTQYF. DNA for the CDR3: TGTGCCAGCAGCTTAGCACGGAGCACAGATACGCAGTATTTT.

V gene TRBV7-2 combines with J gene TRBJ2-5; D gene uncertain. V was clipped by 5 bases and J by 1 base, with 14 bases between them. Germline CDR1 SGHTA, CDR2 FQGNSA. The CDR3 extends over 15 amino acids. CDR3 sequence (DNA): TGTGCCAGCAGCACCCCACCGGCAGGCCAAGAGACCCAGTACTTC. Residues: CASSTPPAGQETQYF.

The CDR3 DNA sequence: TGCGCCAGCAGCTTGGGACAGGGGGCCTCACAGGTCTACACCTTC. This encodes CASSLGQGASQVYTF. This chain connects TRBV5-1 to TRBJ1-2, with 10 bases matching TRBD1. CDR3 length: 15 amino acids. In germline, CDR1 is SGHRS, CDR2 YFSETQ. With 0 bases clipped from V and 10 bases from J, the junction kept 9 bases outside the gene matches.

The chain couples TRBV4-3 to TRBJ1-2; D is ambiguous. Per germline, CDR1 LGHNA and CDR2 YSLEER. V was cut by 3 bases and J by 4 bases, with 21 bases left in between. The CDR3 has 17 residues. The CDR3 protein is CASSHGLGSALGYGYTF. The DNA of the CDR3 is TGCGCCAGCAGCCACGGATTGGGTTCTGCCCTAGGCTATGGCTACACCTTC.

The V gene is TRBV7-6, the J gene TRBJ2-1; the D is unclear. Germline-derived CDR1 and CDR2 are SGHVS and FNYEAQ. The length of the CDR3 is 12 residues. V gave up 4 bases and J gave up 2 bases, with 3 bases separating them. The CDR3: CASSSAYNEQFF. CDR3 sequence (DNA): TGTGCCAGCAGCTCAGCCTACAATGAGCAGTTCTTC. The whole variable domain, filled in from reference TRBV7-6 and TRBJ2-1, reads GAGVSQSPRYKVTKRGQDVALRCDPISGHVSLYWYRQALGQGPEFLTYFNYEAQQDKSGLPNDRFSAERPEGSISTLTIQRTEQRDSAMYRCASSSAYNEQFFGPGTRLTVL.

This chain links TRBV11-3 with TRBJ1-1; 8 bases are shared with TRBD1. V was pared by 1 base and J by 8 bases, with 9 bases of the junction left unmatched. Germline V gene data show CDR1 as SGHNT and CDR2 as YENEEA. The CDR3 covers 15 residues. CDR3 region: CASSLVSGQGAEAFF. CDR3 nucleotides: TGTGCCAGCAGCTTAGTTAGTGGGCAGGGGGCCGAAGCTTTCTTT.

The chain combines TRBV19 with TRBJ1-1; D uncertain. Deletions cut 1 base from V and 6 bases from J, with 12 bases between. The CDR3 is 14 residues long. The germline CDR1 and CDR2 sequences are LNHDA and SQIVND (reference sequence). CDR3 sequence: CASSIGQVRSEAFF. For the CDR3, the DNA is TGTGCCAGTAGTATAGGTCAGGTCCGGTCTGAAGCTTTCTTT.

The chain is built from TRBV5-1 and TRBJ2-3; D is perhaps TRBD1 (6 bases). V lost 1 base and J 3 bases, leaving 12 bases between the germline ends. The CDR3 has 15 residues. CDR1 and CDR2 from the germline V gene are SGHRS and YFSETQ. CDR3 nucleotide sequence: TGCGCCAGCAGCTTGAATGCCCAGGGGACAGATACGCAGTATTTT. Encoded protein: CASSLNAQGTDTQYF.

In this sample, this clone turned up once. V is TRBV6-6 and J is TRBJ1-2; a possible D gene is TRBD1 (5 bases). Germline lookup yields CDR1 MNHNY and CDR2 SVGAGI (reference sequence). CDR3 length equals 15 residues. Trimming cost V 2 bases and J 6 bases, with 16 bases left between them. The DNA of the CDR3 is TGTGCCAGCAGTTACGGTTGGGCGGGGCGAGATGGCTACACCTTC. Amino acids: CASSYGWAGRDGYTF.

The chain combines TRBV28 with TRBJ2-5, with D possibly being TRBD1 (6 bases). CDR1 MDHEN and CDR2 SYDVKM come from the germline V gene. Trimming took 6 bases from V and 5 from J, leaving 13 bases between them. The CDR3 runs 13 residues. CDR3 coding DNA: TGTGCCAGCAGCCTAACAGGGCGGGAGACCCAGTACTTC. It is translated as CASSLTGRETQYF.